These 17 T cell receptor beta chains share one sample of origin, sequenced in a study of control samples from healthy donors and cancer patients. This table comes from immunoSEQ multiplex PCR, and its TCRdb copy is limited to in-frame clones, with some not included. The data hold some 44,000 clones, with roughly 77% observed a single time. Sequencing input: formalin-fixed, paraffin-embedded tissue. Receptor source: a male donor with melanoma.

V is TRBV18 and J is TRBJ2-7; TRBD1 might be the D (5 bases). Germline lookup yields CDR1 KGHSH and CDR2 LQKENI. This CDR3 is built from 16 residues. V shed 0 bases and J shed 0 bases, with 12 bases lying between them. CDR3 amino acids: CASSPPLRGSSYEQYF. CDR3 nucleotide sequence: TGTGCCAGCTCACCACCTCTAAGGGGCAGCTCCTACGAGCAGTACTTC. Drawing the rest from reference TRBV18 and TRBJ2-7, the complete variable domain is NAGVMQNPRHLVRRRGQEARLRCSPMKGHSHVYWYRQLPEEGLKFMVYLQKENIIDESGMPKERFSAEFPKEGPSILRIQQVVRGDSAAYFCASSPPLRGSSYEQYFGPGTRLTVT.

The V call is TRBV12-2, the J call TRBJ2-2; TRBD2 is taken as the D call from the table, unchecked against the DNA. TRBV12-2 is a listed pseudogene. The CDR3 extends over 17 amino acids. The CDR3 loop is CASRLDNSGREGGELFF. The CDR3 bases are TGTGCAAGTCGCTTGGACAACAGCGGGAGGGAAGGCGGGGAGCTGTTTTTT.

The genes are TRBV7-3 and TRBJ2-1, with 7 bases that match TRBD2. This CDR3 comprises 14 residues. Germline CDR1 and CDR2: SGHTA and FQGTGA. Trimming took 5 bases from V and 0 from J; bases not matched to a gene: 1. Here the CDR3 reads CASSSGNSYNEQFF. The CDR3 DNA reads as TGTGCCAGCAGCAGCGGGAACTCCTACAATGAGCAGTTCTTC.

The rearrangement joins TRBV4-2 to TRBJ2-5; 12 bases fit TRBD2. The length of the CDR3 is 17 residues. The V gene's germline CDR1 is LGHNA and CDR2 YNFKEQ. The trim removed 4 bases at V and 5 bases at J, leaving 11 bases unmatched. The CDR3 DNA reads as TGTGCCAGCAGCCTCGAGACTAGCGGGAGAGGGGAGGAGACCCAGTACTTC. Encoded protein: CASSLETSGRGEETQYF.

J is TRBJ1-4 and V is TRBV6-1, with D hard to call. CDR3 length: 15 residues. Trimming removed 2 bases from V and 5 bases from J, with 12 bases in between. CDR1 is MNHNS, CDR2 SASEGT, per germline. The CDR3 nucleotides are TGTGCCAGCAGTGAACTGGCAAGGGTAAATGAAAAACTGTTTTTT. Translated, it gives CASSELARVNEKLFF.

The V call is TRBV5-1, the J call TRBJ2-5, with D possibly matching TRBD1 (6 bases). The germline V gene encodes CDR1 SGHRS and CDR2 YFSETQ. The CDR3 spans 16 residues. V lost 4 bases and J lost 1, with 17 bases in between. This CDR3 is CASSRGGRGSQETQYF. The CDR3 DNA reads TGCGCCAGCAGCCGGGGCGGAAGGGGGTCCCAAGAGACCCAGTACTTC.

This chain links TRBV3-1 (or the pseudogene TRBV3-2) with TRBJ2-3; D unclear. V lost 6 bases to trimming and J lost 2 bases, with 9 bases between them. CDR3 length equals 13 residues. CDR1 and CDR2 from the germline V gene are LGHDT and YNNKEL (reference sequence). The CDR3 DNA is TGTGCCAGCAGTATTGGAAACACAGATACGCAGTATTTT. Protein: CASSIGNTDTQYF.

The rearrangement uses TRBV19 and TRBJ2-1, with a possible D match to TRBD1 (5 bases). Germline V lookup: CDR1 LNHDA, CDR2 SQIVND (reference sequence). Trimming removed 3 bases from V and 4 bases from J, with 13 bases in between. The CDR3 consists of 15 residues. The CDR3 loop reads CASSITGLSYNEQFF. CDR3 bases: TGTGCCAGTAGTATTACAGGTCTAAGTTACAATGAGCAGTTCTTC.

This clone was picked up a small number of times. This chain links TRBV9 with TRBJ1-3; the D gene is possibly TRBD1 (6 bases). Germline CDR1 and CDR2: SGDLS and YYNGEE. V was clipped by 3 bases and J by 1 base, with 14 bases between them. The length of the CDR3 is 16 residues. The CDR3 nucleotides read TGTGCCAGCAGCGCCCGGGGGCTGGGGTCTGGAAACACCATATATTTT. This sequence encodes CASSARGLGSGNTIYF.

This rearrangement joins TRBV14 to TRBJ2-3, with D maybe TRBD2 (6 bases). CDR1 is SGHDN, CDR2 FVKESK, per germline. The V end was cut by 5 bases, the J end by 0 bases, with 6 bases between. This CDR3 spans 13 amino acids. The CDR3 region is CASSAGSTDTQYF. For the CDR3, the DNA is TGTGCCAGCAGCGCGGGGAGCACAGATACGCAGTATTTT. The whole variable domain, filled in from reference TRBV14 and TRBJ2-3, reads EAGVTQFPSHSVIEKGQTVTLRCDPISGHDNLYWYRRVMGKEIKFLLHFVKESKQDESGMPNNRFLAERTGGTYSTLKVQPAELEDSGVYFCASSAGSTDTQYFGPGTRLTVL.

This clone has only a few counts. The CDR3 DNA is TGTGCCAGCAGCGACTTTCCTAGCATGGGATTCTTC. This encodes CASSDFPSMGFF. This sequence joins TRBV16 and TRBJ2-1; weak D call: TRBD2 (5 bases). CDR1 and CDR2 from the germline V gene are KGHSY and FQNENV. V lost 5 bases, J lost 16 bases, and 18 bases lay in between. There are 12 residues in the CDR3.

This chain joins TRBV28 and TRBJ2-5; D possibly corresponds to TRBD2 (5 bases). The CDR3 length is 13 residues. Germline V gene sequence: CDR1 MDHEN, CDR2 SYDVKM. Trimming left V 8 bases short and J 6 bases short, with 16 bases between. This CDR3 reads CASEPPGVQTQYF. CDR3 DNA: TGTGCCAGCGAGCCCCCCGGGGTCCAGACCCAGTACTTC.

This clone was counted at least ten times. This chain connects TRBV6-5 to TRBJ2-5; D is uncertain. The germline V gene encodes CDR1 MNHEY and CDR2 SVGAGI. Trimming cost V 8 bases and J 3 bases, with 13 bases left between them. The CDR3 extends over 13 amino acids. As DNA, the CDR3 is TGTGCCAGCGGGTACCGTTCTGAAGAGACCCAGTACTTC. Protein product: CASGYRSEETQYF.

The rearrangement uses TRBV30 and TRBJ1-1; 7 bases are a match to TRBD1. CDR1 is GTSNPN, CDR2 SVGIG, per germline (reference sequence). With V trimmed by 8 bases and J by 6 bases, 9 bases remained unmatched. The length of the CDR3 is 12 residues. CDR3 sequence (DNA): TGTGCCGGACGACAAACAGGGGCTGAAGCTTTCTTT. Encoded protein: CAGRQTGAEAFF.

This clone was observed a single time. This chain connects TRBV18 to TRBJ2-7, with 11 bases aligning to TRBD2. The CDR3 covers 16 residues. The junction had 7 bases not matched to a gene; V was cut back by 6 bases and J by 0 bases. Germline CDR1 reads KGHSH; CDR2 reads LQKENI. The CDR3 reads CASSPTSGVSSYEQYF. CDR3 bases: TGTGCCAGCTCCCCGACTAGCGGGGTAAGCTCCTACGAGCAGTACTTC.

This chain connects TRBV15 to TRBJ2-7, with 11 positions matching TRBD2. The CDR3 has 15 amino acids. V shed 0 bases, J shed 5 bases, and the junction held 3 bases outside the gene matches. Germline V gene sequence: CDR1 LNHNV, CDR2 YYDKDF (reference sequence). The CDR3: CATSRELAGDHEQYF. CDR3 sequence (DNA): TGTGCCACCAGCAGAGAACTAGCGGGAGACCACGAGCAGTACTTC.

The chain links TRBV9 to TRBJ2-2; D might be TRBD2 (6 bases). CDR3 length: 17 amino acids. Trimming left V 3 bases short and J 4 bases short, with 19 bases between. CDR1 is SGDLS, CDR2 YYNGEE, per germline. CDR3 in amino acids: CASSDRGRLTSTGELFF. The CDR3 DNA sequence: TGTGCCAGCAGCGACCGGGGGAGACTGACTAGCACCGGGGAGCTGTTTTTT.